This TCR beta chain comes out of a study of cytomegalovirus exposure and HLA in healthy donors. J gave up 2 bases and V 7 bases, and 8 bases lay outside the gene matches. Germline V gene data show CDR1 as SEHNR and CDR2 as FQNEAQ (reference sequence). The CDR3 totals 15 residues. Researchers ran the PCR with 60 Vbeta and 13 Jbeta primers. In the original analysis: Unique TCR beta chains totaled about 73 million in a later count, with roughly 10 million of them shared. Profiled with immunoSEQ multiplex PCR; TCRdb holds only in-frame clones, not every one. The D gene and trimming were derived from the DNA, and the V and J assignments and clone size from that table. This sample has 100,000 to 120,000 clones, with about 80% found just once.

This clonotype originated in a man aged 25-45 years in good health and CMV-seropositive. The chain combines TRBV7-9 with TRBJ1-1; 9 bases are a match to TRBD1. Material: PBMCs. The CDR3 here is CASINTGGINTEAFF. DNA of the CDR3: TGTGCCAGCATAAACACAGGGGGCATCAACACTGAAGCTTTCTTT.